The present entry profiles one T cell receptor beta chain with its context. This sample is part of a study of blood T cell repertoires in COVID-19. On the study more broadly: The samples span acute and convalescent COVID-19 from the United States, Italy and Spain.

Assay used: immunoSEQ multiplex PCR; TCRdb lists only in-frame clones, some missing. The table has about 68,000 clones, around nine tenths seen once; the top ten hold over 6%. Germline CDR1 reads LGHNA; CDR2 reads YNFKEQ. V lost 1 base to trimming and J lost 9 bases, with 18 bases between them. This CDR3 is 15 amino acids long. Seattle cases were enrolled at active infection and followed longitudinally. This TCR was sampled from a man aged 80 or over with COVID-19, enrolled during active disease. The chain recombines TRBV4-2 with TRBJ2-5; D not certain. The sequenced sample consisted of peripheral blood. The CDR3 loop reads CASSQGGSSIFAQYF. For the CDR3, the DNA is TGTGCCAGCAGCCAAGGAGGTAGCTCCATCTTCGCCCAGTACTTC.